The T cell receptor beta chain described here comes from a study of vaccination and CD4 T cells after COVID-19. In the study overall: Four females and six males made up the convalescents, two of whom were Hispanic. Cells were stimulated with overlapping spike peptides from SARS-CoV-2, HCoV-NL63, HCoV-OC43 and HCoV-229E.

A note on this clonotype: Its antigen is as yet unknown.

Germline loops: CDR1 SNHLY, CDR2 FYNNEI. Trimming removed 3 bases from V and 10 bases from J, with 13 bases in between. The CDR3 runs to 14 residues. Treatment noted: roughly 11-day PBMC culture with coronavirus spike peptide pools or control peptides (ViraFEST assay). ViraFEST expanded antigen-specific T cells with peptide pools, then sequenced TCRs. Sequencing of the DNA from cultured CD4+ T cells was carried out with the Oncomine TCR Beta short-read assay. TCRdb ran MiXCR on the PCR reads and lists one entry per CDR3 protein. The repertoire holds some 16,000 distinct CDR3 sequences, with 60% to 80% as singletons.

The chain couples TRBV2 to TRBJ1-6; possible D gene TRBD1, 5 bases. This sequence was found in a human donor who had recovered from COVID-19. The sample was CD4+ T cells from blood, cultured in vitro. CDR3 sequence (DNA): TGTGCCAGCAGTGAGGGGGGGTCGCGGTCACCCCTCCACTTT. This translates into CASSEGGSRSPLHF.